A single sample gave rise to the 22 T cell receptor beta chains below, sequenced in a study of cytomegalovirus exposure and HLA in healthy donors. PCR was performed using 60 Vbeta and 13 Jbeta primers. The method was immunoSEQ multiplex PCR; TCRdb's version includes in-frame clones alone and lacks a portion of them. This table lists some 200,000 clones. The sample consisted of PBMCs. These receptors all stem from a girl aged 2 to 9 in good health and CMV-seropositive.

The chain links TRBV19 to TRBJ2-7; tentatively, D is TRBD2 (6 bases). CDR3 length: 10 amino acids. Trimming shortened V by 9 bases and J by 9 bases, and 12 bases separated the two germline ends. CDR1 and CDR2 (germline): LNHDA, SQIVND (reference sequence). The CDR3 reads CASGSGVQYF. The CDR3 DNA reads TGTGCCAGCGGGAGTGGTGTGCAGTACTTC.

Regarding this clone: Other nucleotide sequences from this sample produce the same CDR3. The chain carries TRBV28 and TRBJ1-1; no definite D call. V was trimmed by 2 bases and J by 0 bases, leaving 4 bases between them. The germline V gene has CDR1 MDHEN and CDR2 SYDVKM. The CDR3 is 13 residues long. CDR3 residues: CASSLTVNTEAFF. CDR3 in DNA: TGTGCCAGCAGTTTAACGGTGAACACTGAAGCTTTCTTT.

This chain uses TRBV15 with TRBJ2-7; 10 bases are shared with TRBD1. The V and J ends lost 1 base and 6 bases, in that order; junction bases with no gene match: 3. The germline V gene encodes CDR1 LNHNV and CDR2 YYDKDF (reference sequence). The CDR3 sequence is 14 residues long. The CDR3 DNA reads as TGTGCCACCAGCAGAGCCGGGACAGGGGTCGAGCAGTACTTC. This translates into CATSRAGTGVEQYF.

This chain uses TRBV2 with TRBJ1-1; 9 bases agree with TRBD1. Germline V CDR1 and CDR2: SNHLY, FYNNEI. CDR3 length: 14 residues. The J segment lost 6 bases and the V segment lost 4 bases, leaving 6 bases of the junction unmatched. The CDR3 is CASSAGQGVSEAFF. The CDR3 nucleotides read TGTGCCAGCAGTGCGGGACAGGGTGTTTCTGAAGCTTTCTTT.

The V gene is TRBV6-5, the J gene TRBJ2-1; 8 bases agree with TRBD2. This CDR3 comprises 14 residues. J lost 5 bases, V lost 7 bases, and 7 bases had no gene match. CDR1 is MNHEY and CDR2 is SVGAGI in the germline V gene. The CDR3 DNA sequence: TGTGCCAGCAATGCCCTAGCGGGCGACAATGAGCAGTTCTTC. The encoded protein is CASNALAGDNEQFF.

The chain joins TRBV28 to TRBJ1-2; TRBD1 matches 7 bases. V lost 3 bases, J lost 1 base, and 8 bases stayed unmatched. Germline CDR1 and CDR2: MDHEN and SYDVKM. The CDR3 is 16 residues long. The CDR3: CASSFRRGTYNYGYTF. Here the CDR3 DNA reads TGTGCCAGCAGTTTCCGCAGGGGGACCTATAACTATGGCTACACCTTC.

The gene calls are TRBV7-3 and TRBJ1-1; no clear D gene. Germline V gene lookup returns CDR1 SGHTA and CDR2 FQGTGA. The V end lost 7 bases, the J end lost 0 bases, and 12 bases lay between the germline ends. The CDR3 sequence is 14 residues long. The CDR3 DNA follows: TGTGCCAGCACAATAGAGAGGTTGAACACTGAAGCTTTCTTT. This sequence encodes CASTIERLNTEAFF.

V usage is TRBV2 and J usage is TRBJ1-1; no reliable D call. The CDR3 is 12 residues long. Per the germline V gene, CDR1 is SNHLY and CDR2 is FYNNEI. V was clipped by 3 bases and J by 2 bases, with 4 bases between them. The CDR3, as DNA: TGTGCCAGCAGTGATAGAAACACTGAAGCTTTCTTT. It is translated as CASSDRNTEAFF.

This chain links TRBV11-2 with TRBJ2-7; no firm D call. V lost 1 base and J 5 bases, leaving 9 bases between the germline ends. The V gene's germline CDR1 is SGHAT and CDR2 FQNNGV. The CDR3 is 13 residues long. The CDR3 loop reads CASSLGAIHEQYF. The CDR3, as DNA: TGTGCCAGCAGCTTAGGAGCGATCCACGAGCAGTACTTC.

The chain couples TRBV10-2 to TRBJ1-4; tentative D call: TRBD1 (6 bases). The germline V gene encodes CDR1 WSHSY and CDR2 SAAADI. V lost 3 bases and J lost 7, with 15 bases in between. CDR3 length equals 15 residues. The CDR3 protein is CASSDAGGTSEKLFF. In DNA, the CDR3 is TGCGCCAGCAGTGACGCGGGGGGCACCAGTGAAAAACTGTTTTTT.

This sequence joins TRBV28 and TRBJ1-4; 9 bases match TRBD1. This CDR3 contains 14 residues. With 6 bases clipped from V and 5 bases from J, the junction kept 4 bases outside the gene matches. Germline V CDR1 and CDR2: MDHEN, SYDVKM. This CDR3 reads CASSRDRANEKLFF. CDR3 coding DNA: TGTGCCAGCAGCCGGGACAGGGCAAATGAAAAACTGTTTTTT.

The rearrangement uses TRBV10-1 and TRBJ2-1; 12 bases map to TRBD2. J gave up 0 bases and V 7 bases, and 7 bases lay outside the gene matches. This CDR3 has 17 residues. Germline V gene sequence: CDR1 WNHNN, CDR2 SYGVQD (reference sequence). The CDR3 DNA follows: TGCGCCAGCAATGGACTAGCGGGAACGAGCTCCTACAATGAGCAGTTCTTC. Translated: CASNGLAGTSSYNEQFF.

The CDR3 DNA sequence: TGTGCCAGCAGTTACCGTCGTGAGAGGACCTACGAGCAGTACTTC. Translation: CASSYRRERTYEQYF. J is TRBJ2-7 and V is TRBV6-5; D uncertain. The germline gives CDR1 MNHEY, CDR2 SVGAGI. There are 15 residues in the CDR3. V gave up 2 bases and J gave up 2 bases, with 13 bases separating them.

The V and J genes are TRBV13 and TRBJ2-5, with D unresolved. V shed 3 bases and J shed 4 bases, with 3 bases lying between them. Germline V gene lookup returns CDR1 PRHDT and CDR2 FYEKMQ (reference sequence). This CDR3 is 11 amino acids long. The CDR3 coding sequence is TGTGCCAGCAGCTTTAGAGAGACCCAGTACTTC. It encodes CASSFRETQYF. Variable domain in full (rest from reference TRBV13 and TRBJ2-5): AAGVIQSPRHLIKEKRETATLKCYPIPRHDTVYWYQQGPGQDPQFLISFYEKMQSDKGSIPDRFSAQQFSDYHSELNMSSLELGDSALYFCASSFRETQYFGPGTRLLVL.

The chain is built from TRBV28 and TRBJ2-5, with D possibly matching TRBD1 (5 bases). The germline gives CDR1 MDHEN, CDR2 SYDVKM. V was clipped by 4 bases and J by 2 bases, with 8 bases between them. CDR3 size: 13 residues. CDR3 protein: CASSSRQQETQYF. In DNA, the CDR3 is TGTGCCAGCAGTTCAAGACAGCAAGAGACCCAGTACTTC.

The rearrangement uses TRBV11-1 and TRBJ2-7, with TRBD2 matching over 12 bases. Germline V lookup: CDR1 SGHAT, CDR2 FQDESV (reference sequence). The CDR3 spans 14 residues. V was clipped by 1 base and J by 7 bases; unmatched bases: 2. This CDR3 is CASSLGLAGEEQYF. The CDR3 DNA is TGTGCCAGCAGCTTAGGACTAGCGGGAGAAGAGCAGTACTTC.

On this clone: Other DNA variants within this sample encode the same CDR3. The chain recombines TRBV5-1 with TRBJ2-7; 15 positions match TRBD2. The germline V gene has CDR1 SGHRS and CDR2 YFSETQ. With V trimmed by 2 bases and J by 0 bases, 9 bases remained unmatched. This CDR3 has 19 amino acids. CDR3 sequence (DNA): TGCGCCAGCAGCTTTTACCCCGGGACTAGCGGGAGGAGCTCCTACGAGCAGTACTTC. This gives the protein CASSFYPGTSGRSSYEQYF.

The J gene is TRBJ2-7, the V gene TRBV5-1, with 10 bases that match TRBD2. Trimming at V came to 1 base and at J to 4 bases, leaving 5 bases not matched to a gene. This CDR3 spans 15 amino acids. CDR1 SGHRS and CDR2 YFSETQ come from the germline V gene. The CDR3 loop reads CASSLRLAGAYEQYF. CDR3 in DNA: TGCGCCAGCAGCTTGCGTCTAGCGGGAGCTTACGAGCAGTACTTC.

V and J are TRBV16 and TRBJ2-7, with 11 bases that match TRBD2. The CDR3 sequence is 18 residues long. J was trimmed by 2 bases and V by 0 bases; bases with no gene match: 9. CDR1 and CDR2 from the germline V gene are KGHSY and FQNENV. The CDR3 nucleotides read TGTGCCAGCAGCCAATCCCACCTCGGGACTAGCGGCACCTACGAGCAGTACTTC. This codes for CASSQSHLGTSGTYEQYF.

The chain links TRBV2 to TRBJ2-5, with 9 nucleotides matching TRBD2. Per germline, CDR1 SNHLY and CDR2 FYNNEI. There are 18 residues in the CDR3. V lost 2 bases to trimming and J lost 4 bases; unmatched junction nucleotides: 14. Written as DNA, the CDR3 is TGTGCCAGCAGTGAAATGCGGCGGGAGGGCCTTGAGGGAGAGACCCAGTACTTC. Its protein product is CASSEMRREGLEGETQYF.

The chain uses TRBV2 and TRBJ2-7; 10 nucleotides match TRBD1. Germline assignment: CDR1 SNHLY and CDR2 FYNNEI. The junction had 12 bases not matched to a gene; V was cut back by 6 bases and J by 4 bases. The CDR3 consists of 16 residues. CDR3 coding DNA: TGTGCCAGCAGCCCCTCCCGACAGGGGGCAGAATACGAGCAGTACTTC. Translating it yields CASSPSRQGAEYEQYF.

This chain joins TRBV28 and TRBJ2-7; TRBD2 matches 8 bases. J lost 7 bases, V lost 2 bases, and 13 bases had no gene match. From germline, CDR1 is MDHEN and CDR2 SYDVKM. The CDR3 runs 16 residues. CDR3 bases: TGTGCCAGCAGTTTACTATCCCGGGAGGGTTCTGGGGAGCAGTACTTC. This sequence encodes CASSLLSREGSGEQYF. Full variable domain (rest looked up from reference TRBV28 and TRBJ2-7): DVKVTQSSRYLVKRTGEKVFLECVQDMDHENMFWYRQDPGLGLRLIYFSYDVKMKEKGDIPEGYSVSREKKERFSLILESASTNQTSMYLCASSLLSREGSGEQYFGPGTRLTVT.